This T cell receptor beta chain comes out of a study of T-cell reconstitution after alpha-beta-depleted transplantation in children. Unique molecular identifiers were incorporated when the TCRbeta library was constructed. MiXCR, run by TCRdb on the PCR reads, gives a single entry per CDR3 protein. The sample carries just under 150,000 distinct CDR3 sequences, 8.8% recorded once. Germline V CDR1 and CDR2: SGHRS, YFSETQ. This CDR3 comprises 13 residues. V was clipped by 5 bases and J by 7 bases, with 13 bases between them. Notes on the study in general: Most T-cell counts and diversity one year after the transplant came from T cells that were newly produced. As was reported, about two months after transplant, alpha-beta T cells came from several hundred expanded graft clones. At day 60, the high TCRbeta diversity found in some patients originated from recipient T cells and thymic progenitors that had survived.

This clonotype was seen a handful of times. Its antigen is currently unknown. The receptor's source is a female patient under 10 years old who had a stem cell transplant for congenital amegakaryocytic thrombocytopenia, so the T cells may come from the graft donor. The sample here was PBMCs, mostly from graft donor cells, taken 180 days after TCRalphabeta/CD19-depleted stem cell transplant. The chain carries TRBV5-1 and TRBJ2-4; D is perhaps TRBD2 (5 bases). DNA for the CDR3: TGCGCCAGCAGAGGTATGGAGGATAACATTCAGTACTTC. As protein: CASRGMEDNIQYF. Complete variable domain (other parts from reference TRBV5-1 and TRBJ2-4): KAGVTQTPRYLIKTRGQQVTLSCSPISGHRSVSWYQQTPGQGLQFLFEYFSETQRNKGNFPGRFSGRQFSNSRSEMNVSTLELGDSALYLCASRGMEDNIQYFGAGTRLSVL.